This is a list of T cell receptor beta chains from one sample in a study of blood T cell repertoires in COVID-19. Using immunoSEQ multiplex PCR, the repertoire was profiled, and TCRdb retains in-frame clones only, with some absent. The repertoire has roughly 160,000 clones, around 83% of them found once; the top ten carry approximately 7%. The sequenced material came from peripheral blood. The receptors shown here come from a man aged 50 to 59 with active or convalescent COVID-19. Each CDR3 is given with its conserved first and last residue. D genes are given only for firm matches. The size entry is marked missing in some rows and otherwise reads once, few, many or a size class.

D,V,J,size,DNA,CDR3
-,TRBV6-5,TRBJ2-7,-,TGTGCCAGCGAGGACAGTTCTACCTACGAGCAGTACTTC,CASEDSSTYEQYF
-,TRBV12-3/TRBV12-4,TRBJ2-5,-,TGTGCCAGCACCTGGCTGACGGGGGAGACCCAGTACTTC,CASTWLTGETQYF
-,TRBV9,TRBJ1-6,-,TGTGCCAGCAGCCCCGGTCCCCCAGGGAATTCACCCCTCCACTTT,CASSPGPPGNSPLHF
TRBD2,TRBV6-2/TRBV6-3,TRBJ2-5,-,TGTGCCAGCAGTTCGCCGGGACTAGTACAACGCGGAAGAGAGACCCAGTACTTC,CASSSPGLVQRGRETQYF
-,TRBV9,TRBJ1-3,-,TGTGCCAGCAGCGCGAACAGGGCAACTGGAAACACCATATATTTT,CASSANRATGNTIYF
-,TRBV5-1,TRBJ1-1,few,TGCGCCAGCAGCTTGGCCGATGGGACAAGTGAAGCTTTCTTT,CASSLADGTSEAFF
-,TRBV6-2/TRBV6-3,TRBJ2-1,-,TGTGCCAGCAGCCAGTCTACGGAGGATGAGCAGTTCTTC,CASSQSTEDEQFF
-,TRBV24-1,TRBJ2-3,-,TGTGCCACCAGTGATTTGCAGGGGAGAATCGGAACAGATACGCAGTATTTT,CATSDLQGRIGTDTQYF
-,TRBV11-2,TRBJ2-7,-,TGTGCCAGCAGCTTCTATCTGGACCGGGGCGAGCAGTACTTC,CASSFYLDRGEQYF
-,TRBV2,TRBJ2-5,-,TGTGCCAGCGAAGGCAGGGTAGAGACCCAGTACTTC,CASEGRVETQYF
-,TRBV7-6,TRBJ1-2,once,TGTGCCAGCAGCGAAAGGGGGACCTATGGCTACACCTTC,CASSERGTYGYTF
TRBD2,TRBV19,TRBJ2-3,-,TGTGCCAGTAGTGCTCTTAGGTTCGAGACTAGCGTCACAGATACGCAGTATTTT,CASSALRFETSVTDTQYF
-,TRBV27,TRBJ1-5,-,TGTGCCAGCAGTAAGGAGACGGTGAATCAGCCCCAGCATTTT,CASSKETVNQPQHF
TRBD2,TRBV6-1,TRBJ2-5,-,TGTGCCAGCAGTGAGGGACTAGCCAGGCGAGAGACCCAGTACTTC,CASSEGLARRETQYF
-,TRBV5-1,TRBJ1-2,-,TGCGCCAGCAGCTTGGCCGGGGGACCCAACTATGGCTACACCTTC,CASSLAGGPNYGYTF
TRBD2,TRBV24-1,TRBJ2-1,-,TGTGCCACCGGGACTAGCGGTAACAATGAGCAGTTCTTC,CATGTSGNNEQFF
TRBD2,TRBV6-5,TRBJ2-1,-,TGTGCCAGCAGTTGGACTAGCGGGGGCCGCTACAATGAGCAGTTCTTC,CASSWTSGGRYNEQFF
-,TRBV7-9,TRBJ1-6,-,TGTGCCAGCAGCTCGGATAATTCACCCCTCCACTTT,CASSSDNSPLHF
-,TRBV5-8,TRBJ2-7,-,TGTGCCACCTCCCGGGACTTCACTGTAGACGAGCAGTACTTC,CATSRDFTVDEQYF
TRBD1,TRBV30,TRBJ1-2,-,TGTGCCTGGGGGGGACAGAGCCTTGGCTACACCTTC,CAWGGQSLGYTF
-,TRBV25-1,TRBJ2-4,-,TGTGCCAGCAGAAGATTTGAGGGCATTCAGTACTTC,CASRRFEGIQYF
-,TRBV23-1,TRBJ2-7,-,TGCGCCAGCAGGGGAAGGGGCGCCCACGAGCAGTACTTC,CASRGRGAHEQYF
TRBD2,TRBV5-8,TRBJ2-2,-,TGTGCCAGCAGCTTGAATCCTCGACTAGCGGGGGCCACCGGGGAGCTGTTTTTT,CASSLNPRLAGATGELFF
-,TRBV7-9,TRBJ2-1,once,TGTGCCAGCAGCGAAGAGGGCGGGCCAACCTACAATGAGCAGTTCTTC,CASSEEGGPTYNEQFF
-,TRBV19,TRBJ1-1,few,TGTGCCAGTAGTATTTATCCGAACACTGAAGCTTTCTTT,CASSIYPNTEAFF
-,TRBV5-4,TRBJ1-1,-,TGTGCCAGCAGCCCTGGCGGGCATCTGGACACTGAAGCTTTCTTT,CASSPGGHLDTEAFF
-,TRBV7-9,TRBJ2-2,-,TGTGCCAGCAGCTTATTTGGAGGGATGGGCACCGGGGAGCTGTTTTTT,CASSLFGGMGTGELFF
TRBD1,TRBV5-4,TRBJ2-5,-,TGTGCCAGCAGCTTGGGAGGGACAGGGAGGGAGACCCAGTACTTC,CASSLGGTGRETQYF
-,TRBV28,TRBJ2-4,-,TGTGCCAGCAGTTTATGGGGCCTTGGGCCATTAGCCAAAAACATTCAGTACTTC,CASSLWGLGPLAKNIQYF
-,TRBV6-6,TRBJ1-3,once,TGTGCCAGCAGACCCGGTCTTTTAAACACCATATATTTT,CASRPGLLNTIYF
-,TRBV10-3,TRBJ1-5,-,TGTGCCATCAGTGAGTCAGGCAGGGGAAGCAATCAGCCCCAGCATTTT,CAISESGRGSNQPQHF
-,TRBV5-6,TRBJ2-1,-,TGTGCCTCGGACGCGGGGTCCTTCTACAATGAGCAGTTCTTC,CASDAGSFYNEQFF
TRBD2,TRBV30,TRBJ2-1,-,TGTGCCTGGAGTCGGCTAGCGGGAAGTAATGAGCAGTTCTTC,CAWSRLAGSNEQFF
-,TRBV7-6,TRBJ1-4,few,TGTGCCAGCAGCTTAGTAGATGCAACTAATGAAAAACTGTTTTTT,CASSLVDATNEKLFF
TRBD2,TRBV7-2,TRBJ2-3,-,TGTGCCAGCAGCCAGGGACTAGCGGGGGCAGATACGCAGTATTTT,CASSQGLAGADTQYF
-,TRBV7-2,TRBJ2-2,-,TGTGCCAGCAGCTTTCCCGGGGGCACCGGGGAGCTGTTTTTT,CASSFPGGTGELFF
TRBD2,TRBV6-4,TRBJ2-1,-,TGTGCCAGCAGTGTCGGGCTAGCGGGGAGCAATGAGCAGTTCTTC,CASSVGLAGSNEQFF
TRBD2,TRBV14,TRBJ2-1,-,TGTGCCAGTAGACTAGCGGGGGGGCCATCGGATGAGCAGTTCTTC,CASRLAGGPSDEQFF
-,TRBV4-2,TRBJ2-7,-,TGTGCCAGCAGCCAAGACAGGACAGACTCCTACGAGCAGTACTTC,CASSQDRTDSYEQYF
-,TRBV7-2,TRBJ1-3,-,TGTGCCAGCAGCTTAGCGGGAGTGAGTGGAAACACCATATATTTT,CASSLAGVSGNTIYF
-,TRBV29-1,TRBJ2-3,-,TGCAGCGTTGCAGTCGGGTGGGGGGCAGATACGCAGTATTTT,CSVAVGWGADTQYF
TRBD1,TRBV15,TRBJ2-5,-,TGTGCCACCAGTCGACAGGGGGCCGTTTTAGAGACCCAGTACTTC,CATSRQGAVLETQYF
-,TRBV7-8,TRBJ2-1,-,TGTGCCAGCAGCCCGACTGGGAATGAGCAGTTCTTC,CASSPTGNEQFF
-,TRBV9,TRBJ1-3,-,TGTGCCAGCAGCACCCGGGGAGCGAGCTCTGGAAACACCATATATTTT,CASSTRGASSGNTIYF
-,TRBV4-3,TRBJ2-4,-,TGCGCCAGCAGCAAAGGGGCTACAACCAAAAACATTCAGTACTTC,CASSKGATTKNIQYF
TRBD1,TRBV9,TRBJ2-7,-,TGTGCCAGCAGCTTCCGACAGGGGGCGTACGAGCAGTACTTC,CASSFRQGAYEQYF
-,TRBV29-1,TRBJ2-1,once,TGCAGCGTTGACAGAGGAGGGTTCAATGAGCAGTTCTTC,CSVDRGGFNEQFF
-,TRBV9,TRBJ2-3,-,TGTGCCAGCAGCGCCCACCCCCAGGTTCGCACAGATACGCAGTATTTT,CASSAHPQVRTDTQYF
TRBD1,TRBV18,TRBJ2-5,-,TGTGCCAGCTCACGAGGGACAGGGGGCAGGGAGACCCAGTACTTC,CASSRGTGGRETQYF
TRBD2,TRBV4-2,TRBJ2-3,-,TGTGCCAGCAGCCAAGGTCTGCTAGCGGGGGCAGATACGCAGTATTTT,CASSQGLLAGADTQYF